Following are 20 T cell receptor beta chains from one sample sequenced in a study of control samples from healthy donors and cancer patients. Clones were read by immunoSEQ multiplex PCR, and TCRdb kept only the in-frame ones, dropping some. This repertoire shows about 130,000 clones, approximately 92% found once; its top ten account for around 5.4%. Sample: blood. These receptors originate from a man between 18 and 35 years old in good health.

The rearrangement links TRBV19 to TRBJ2-3; TRBD2 matches 11 bases. Looked up from germline, CDR1 is LNHDA and CDR2 is SQIVND (reference sequence). The trim removed 4 bases at V and 0 bases at J, leaving 3 bases unmatched. This CDR3 is built from 16 residues. The CDR3 sequence: CASSRGLAESTDTQYF. CDR3 nucleotides: TGTGCCAGTAGTAGGGGACTAGCGGAGAGCACAGATACGCAGTATTTT.

On this clone itself: This sample also contains other DNA sequences that code for the same CDR3. This chain uses TRBV9 with TRBJ2-7, with D possibly matching TRBD2 (7 bases). The CDR3 is made up of 14 amino acids. The V end was cut by 7 bases, the J end by 2 bases, with 16 bases between. Germline CDR1 is SGDLS and CDR2 is YYNGEE. The CDR3 here is CASGVGGPPYEQYF. The CDR3 coding sequence is TGTGCCAGCGGTGTGGGGGGGCCTCCCTACGAGCAGTACTTC.

The chain is built from TRBV18 and TRBJ1-2; no definite D call. Trimming pared 6 bases from V and 2 bases from J, leaving 10 bases between. The CDR3 extends over 13 amino acids. Germline V gene lookup returns CDR1 KGHSH and CDR2 LQKENI. In DNA form, the CDR3 reads TGTGCCAGCTCGCCCGAGTCAAACTATGGCTACACCTTC. This encodes CASSPESNYGYTF.

This clone was seen only a few times. This chain links TRBV4-1 with TRBJ1-2, with D uncertain. This CDR3 contains 13 residues. Germline V gene data show CDR1 as MGHRA and CDR2 as YSYEKL. V lost 3 bases and J lost 8, with 13 bases in between. The CDR3 DNA is TGCGCCAGCAGCCAGAGAGGACTGGGAGGCTACACCTTC. Translated: CASSQRGLGGYTF.

The V call is TRBV2, the J call TRBJ1-1; 10 bases agree with TRBD1. The germline CDR1 and CDR2 sequences are SNHLY and FYNNEI. The CDR3 length is 15 residues. Unmatched junction bases numbered 12, after V lost 7 bases and J lost 7 bases. The CDR3, as DNA: TGTGCCAGCACAGGGGGGACAGGGGAAGGAGTTGAAGCTTTCTTT. Encoded protein: CASTGGTGEGVEAFF.

Here the CDR3 DNA reads TGTGCCAGCACCTCGACCAACTTAGGGGCTTTCTTT. Translation: CASTSTNLGAFF. V gene TRBV6-5 combines with J gene TRBJ1-1; no firm D call. Germline values: CDR1 MNHEY, CDR2 SVGAGI. The CDR3 has 12 residues. Trimming shortened V by 7 bases and J by 11 bases, and 17 bases separated the two germline ends.

The CDR3 here is CASRQGNTGELFF. CDR3 nucleotide sequence: TGTGCCAGCAGACAGGGGAACACCGGGGAGCTGTTTTTT. The rearrangement joins TRBV12-3 or TRBV12-4 to TRBJ2-2, with a weak D call TRBD1 (6 bases). With 6 bases removed from V and 1 base from J, the gap between germline ends came to 6 bases. This CDR3 is built from 13 residues.

CDR3 loop: CSVEGAFLYGYTF. The CDR3 region has the DNA TGCAGCGTTGAAGGGGCATTCCTCTATGGCTACACCTTC. The chain links TRBV29-1 to TRBJ1-2, with D uncertain. The CDR3 sequence is 13 residues long. In germline, CDR1 is SQVTM, CDR2 ANQGSEA. V was cut by 1 base and J by 4 bases, with 10 bases left in between. Supplemented by reference TRBV29-1 and TRBJ1-2, the full variable domain reads SAVISQKPSRDICQRGTSLTIQCQVDSQVTMMFWYRQQPGQSLTLIATANQGSEATYESGFVIDKFPISRPNLTFSTLTVSNMSPEDSSIYLCSVEGAFLYGYTFGSGTRLTVV.

The rearrangement links TRBV5-4 to TRBJ2-5; maybe TRBD1 (6 bases). The V end was cut by 2 bases, the J end by 1 base, with 15 bases between. The germline CDR1 and CDR2 sequences are SGHNT and YYREEE (reference sequence). The CDR3 consists of 16 residues. The CDR3 coding sequence is TGTGCCAGCAGCTTAGGTGGTTCAGGGGCCCAAGAGACCCAGTACTTC. This codes for CASSLGGSGAQETQYF.

This chain joins TRBV30 and TRBJ2-5; 13 nucleotides agree with TRBD2. Germline trimming cut 1 base from V and 2 bases from J; bases unmatched to any gene: 1. CDR3 length: 15 amino acids. Germline assignment: CDR1 GTSNPN and CDR2 SVGIG (reference sequence). CDR3 bases: TGTGCCTGGAGTGGGGGACTAGCGGGGCAAGAGACCCAGTACTTC. The encoded protein is CAWSGGLAGQETQYF.

The V and J genes are TRBV15 and TRBJ2-1; 8 bases are shared with TRBD2. Germline assignment: CDR1 LNHNV and CDR2 YYDKDF (reference sequence). Trimming cost V 0 bases and J 2 bases; bases outside gene matches: 6. The CDR3 totals 17 residues. The CDR3 here is CATSRDFGRGAYNEQFF. CDR3 DNA: TGTGCCACCAGCAGAGATTTTGGGCGGGGGGCCTACAATGAGCAGTTCTTC.

This chain joins TRBV10-3 and TRBJ1-4; TRBD1 is a possible D gene (5 bases). Germline V CDR1 and CDR2: ENHRY, SYGVKD. The CDR3 length is 13 residues. The V and J ends lost 9 bases and 8 bases respectively, with 16 bases between them. CDR3 bases: TGTGCCATAGGGGACTTAGCCGTCGAAAAACTGTTTTTT. Residues: CAIGDLAVEKLFF.

The J gene is TRBJ2-7, the V gene TRBV11-3; TRBD2 aligns across 8 bases. From germline, CDR1 is SGHNT and CDR2 YENEEA. The J segment lost 5 bases and the V segment lost 0 bases, leaving 15 bases of the junction unmatched. The CDR3 sequence is 18 residues long. CDR3 sequence: CASSLDPPGSGGGNEQYF. For the CDR3, the DNA is TGTGCCAGCAGCTTAGACCCTCCTGGAAGCGGGGGAGGGAACGAGCAGTACTTC.

The V gene is TRBV2, the J gene TRBJ1-5; D uncertain. The CDR3 totals 13 residues. CDR1 is SNHLY, CDR2 FYNNEI, per germline. V lost 8 bases and J 4 bases, leaving 12 bases between the germline ends. The CDR3 DNA is TGTGCCAGCCACCGGACTTGGAATCAGCCCCAGCATTTT. The encoded protein is CASHRTWNQPQHF. Full variable domain (outside the CDR3, taken from reference TRBV2 and TRBJ1-5): EPEVTQTPSHQVTQMGQEVILRCVPISNHLYFYWYRQILGQKVEFLVSFYNNEISEKSEIFDDQFSVERPDGSNFTLKIRSTKLEDSAMYFCASHRTWNQPQHFGDGTRLSIL.

This chain connects TRBV7-2 to TRBJ2-7, with D perhaps being TRBD1 or TRBD2 (5 bases each). Germline V gives CDR1 SGHTA, CDR2 FQGNSA. V gave up 2 bases and J gave up 1 base, with 9 bases separating them. The CDR3 runs 14 residues. CDR3 amino acids: CASSLRGGSYEQYF. The CDR3 DNA reads as TGTGCCAGCAGCTTACGTGGGGGTTCCTACGAGCAGTACTTC.

The V call is TRBV11-2, the J call TRBJ2-1; the D gene is possibly TRBD2 (7 bases). Per the germline V gene, CDR1 is SGHAT and CDR2 is FQNNGV. This CDR3 spans 14 amino acids. Trimming took 5 bases from V and 8 from J, leaving 16 bases between them. The DNA of the CDR3 is TGTGCCAGCAGCCCTAGGGGGGGCAGGGATGAGCAGTTCTTC. This gives the protein CASSPRGGRDEQFF.

The V and J genes are TRBV13 and TRBJ2-2, with D possibly called TRBD1 or TRBD2 (5 bases each). CDR1 PRHDT and CDR2 FYEKMQ come from the germline V gene (reference sequence). The CDR3 runs to 15 residues. V was cut by 4 bases and J by 4 bases, with 13 bases left in between. The DNA for the CDR3 is TGTGCCAGCAGCTCGGGACGGATAACCACCGGGGAGCTGTTTTTT. Protein: CASSSGRITTGELFF.

The chain carries TRBV6-4 and TRBJ1-3, with D possibly matching TRBD1 (5 bases). The CDR3 is 18 residues long. Germline CDR1 reads MRHNA; CDR2 reads SNTAGT. V was shortened by 2 bases and J by 4 bases, with 21 bases between the two germline ends. CDR3 DNA: TGTGCCAGCAGTGACCGCAAGACAATGACAGCTTGGGGAAACACCATATATTTT. Amino acid sequence: CASSDRKTMTAWGNTIYF.

The chain employs TRBV6-5 and TRBJ2-2; 8 bases line up with TRBD1. Germline CDR1 reads MNHEY; CDR2 reads SVGAGI. Unmatched junction bases numbered 6, after V lost 6 bases and J lost 3 bases. The CDR3 runs 15 residues. Here the CDR3 reads CASRRDRGDTGELFF. CDR3 coding DNA: TGTGCCAGCAGAAGAGACAGGGGAGACACCGGGGAGCTGTTTTTT.

The CDR3 bases are TGTGCCAGCCATAGCGGGGGAGGTACAGATACGCAGTATTTT. As protein: CASHSGGGTDTQYF. This sequence joins TRBV19 and TRBJ2-3; 9 nucleotides align to TRBD2. This CDR3 is 14 amino acids long. Germline assignment: CDR1 LNHDA and CDR2 SQIVND (reference sequence). With V trimmed by 9 bases and J by 3 bases, 7 bases remained unmatched.